A single sample is the source of the 5 T cell receptor beta chains below, sequenced in a study of blood T cell repertoires in COVID-19. The protocol was immunoSEQ multiplex PCR, while the TCRdb copy is restricted to in-frame clones and leaves out a portion. This table has around 390,000 clones, more than 75% appearing once. The specimen was PBMCs or T cells enriched from blood (not recorded which). The receptors originated from a woman aged 45 to 65 who had recovered from COVID-19.

The chain employs TRBV30 and TRBJ1-5; 10 positions match TRBD1. Germline V gene data show CDR1 as GTSNPN and CDR2 as SVGIG (reference sequence). J was trimmed by 1 base and V by 4 bases; bases with no gene match: 1. CDR3 length: 14 residues. CDR3 loop: CAWKGQGSNQPQHF. For the CDR3, the DNA is TGTGCCTGGAAGGGACAGGGGAGCAATCAGCCCCAGCATTTT.

V is TRBV6-5 and J is TRBJ2-2; TRBD1 is a possible D gene (5 bases). The CDR3 loop spans 14 amino acids. CDR1 MNHEY and CDR2 SVGAGI come from the germline V gene. V was shortened by 7 bases and J by 4 bases, with 13 bases between the two germline ends. The CDR3 region has the DNA TGTGCCAGCACCGGACAAGATATCACCGGGGAGCTGTTTTTT. Amino acids: CASTGQDITGELFF.

The V and J genes are TRBV6-5 and TRBJ1-3; D ambiguous. Trimming removed 0 bases at V and 2 bases at J, with 5 bases between. Germline V CDR1 and CDR2: MNHEY, SVGAGI. The CDR3 spans 14 residues. The CDR3 DNA sequence: TGTGCCAGCAGTTACTCGGCAGCTGGAAACACCATATATTTT. Amino acids: CASSYSAAGNTIYF.

V gene TRBV19 combines with J gene TRBJ1-2; D not resolved. V was clipped by 6 bases and J by 2 bases, with 16 bases between them. Germline loops: CDR1 LNHDA, CDR2 SQIVND (reference sequence). The length of the CDR3 is 15 residues. Here the CDR3 DNA reads TGTGCCAGTAGAGTGGGAGGAATCGGGAACTATGGCTACACCTTC. Translation: CASRVGGIGNYGYTF.

This chain joins TRBV2 and TRBJ2-4, with D maybe TRBD2 (6 bases). CDR1 SNHLY and CDR2 FYNNEI come from the germline V gene. The CDR3 has 15 residues. Trimming cost V 0 bases and J 1 base, with 7 bases left between them. The CDR3 bases are TGTGCCAGCAGTGAAGCGGAGGGCGCCAAAAACATTCAGTACTTC. It codes for CASSEAEGAKNIQYF.